The 27 T cell receptor beta chains reported below all come from one sample, sequenced in a study of CD8+CD57+ T cells in acquired aplastic anemia. Patients included in sequencing had previously demonstrated CD8+CD57+ cell expansion by flow cytometry. CDR3 and TCR beta VDJ profiling relied on a genomic DNA template. Each CDR3 protein gets one entry after TCRdb re-called the reads with MiXCR. The repertoire holds 150,000 to 200,000 distinct CDR3 sequences, with 45% to 55% as singletons. Material for sequencing was sorted CD4+, CD8+, or CD8+CD57+ T cells (not recorded which) from PBMCs. All receptors come from a human donor with aplastic anemia.

This clonotype was detected many times. The genes are TRBV7-9 and TRBJ2-1; 8 positions agree with TRBD2. V gave up 7 bases and J gave up 10 bases; unmatched junction bases: 15. The CDR3 is 15 residues long. Germline V gives CDR1 SEHNR, CDR2 FQNEAQ (reference sequence). The CDR3 spells CASTPGAGGLLEQFF. CDR3 bases: TGTGCCAGCACCCCGGGTGCGGGAGGTTTGTTAGAGCAGTTCTTC.

This clonotype came up many times. The chain carries TRBV20-1 and TRBJ1-1; D call uncertain. Germline V gene lookup returns CDR1 DFQATT and CDR2 SNEGSKA (reference sequence). The CDR3 is made up of 13 amino acids. CDR3 sequence (DNA): TGCAGCCCATATGTGGCCGCCGGCGGAGGGGCTTTCTTT. Residues: CSPYVAAGGGAFF.

The chain's CDR3 is CASSWAGDTIYF. CDR3 coding DNA: TGTGCCAGCAGTTGGGCGGGCGACACCATATATTTT. V usage is TRBV12-3 or TRBV12-4 and J usage is TRBJ1-3, with D unclear. V was pared by 4 bases and J by 8 bases, with 9 bases between. The CDR3 loop spans 12 amino acids.

The rearrangement uses TRBV7-6 and TRBJ1-6; TRBD1 agrees at 8 bases. V dropped 3 bases and J dropped 8; count of bases not matched to a gene: 0. CDR3 length equals 13 residues. CDR1 and CDR2 from the germline V gene are SGHVS and FNYEAQ. CDR3: CASSLDRDSPLHF. CDR3 nucleotides: TGTGCCAGCAGCTTGGACAGGGATTCACCCCTCCACTTT.

This chain's CDR3 is CSVEDRENYGYTF. In DNA form, the CDR3 reads TGCAGCGTTGAGGACAGGGAGAACTATGGCTACACCTTC. This chain connects TRBV29-1 to TRBJ1-2; 8 nucleotides line up with TRBD1. CDR3 length: 13 residues. The germline V gene encodes CDR1 SQVTM and CDR2 ANQGSEA. After removal of 3 bases from V and 2 bases from J, the junction contained 2 bases not matched to a gene.

There are many counts of this clonotype. V and J are TRBV29-1 and TRBJ1-2; D not resolved. This CDR3 spans 14 amino acids. Trimming cost V 3 bases and J 4 bases, with 15 bases left between them. Germline V gene data show CDR1 as SQVTM and CDR2 as ANQGSEA. The DNA for the CDR3 is TGCAGCGTTGACCGTCACACAGACCTCTATGGCTACACCTTC. It specifies CSVDRHTDLYGYTF.

This clonotype was recorded a few times. The chain has TRBV27 and TRBJ2-3; 10 bases match TRBD2. The V gene end was trimmed by 2 bases and the J gene end by 2 bases; junction bases not matched to a gene: 4. The germline CDR1 and CDR2 sequences are MNHEY and SMNVEV (reference sequence). CDR3 length: 16 residues. CDR3 nucleotide sequence: TGTGCCAGCAGTTTAGGTAGCGGGAGGTTCACAGATACGCAGTATTTT. Amino acid sequence: CASSLGSGRFTDTQYF.

The rearrangement uses TRBV2 and TRBJ1-3; D gene uncertain. CDR3 length: 14 amino acids. Trimming stripped 0 bases from V and 1 base from J, with 4 bases between. CDR1 SNHLY and CDR2 FYNNEI come from the germline V gene. CDR3 DNA sequence: TGTGCCAGCAGTGAAGCTGGGTCTGGAAACACCATATATTTT. It yields the protein CASSEAGSGNTIYF.

This clonotype appeared many times. One end of the junction is discordant with germline, which a read error may explain. This rearrangement joins TRBV7-7 to TRBJ2-1, with TRBD2 as a possible D gene (6 bases). This CDR3 is 14 amino acids long. Germline V gene sequence: CDR1 SSHAT, CDR2 FNYEAQ (reference sequence). This CDR3 reads CASSPQESGDEQFF. The CDR3 DNA reads as TGTGCTAGCAGCCCCCAAGAATCGGGGGATGAGCAGTTCTTC.

The V call is TRBV5-5, the J call TRBJ1-5; 8 bases match TRBD1. This CDR3 is 14 amino acids long. Looked up from germline, CDR1 is SGHKS and CDR2 is YYEKEE (reference sequence). Trimming at V came to 0 bases and at J to 10 bases, leaving 6 bases not matched to a gene. In nucleotides, the CDR3 is TGTGCCAGCAGCTTGGGACAGGGGTCTCCACCCCAGCATTTT. Translation: CASSLGQGSPPQHF.

This clonotype was recorded many times. The chain is built from TRBV7-9 and TRBJ1-2, with TRBD1 matching over 7 bases. Germline V lookup: CDR1 SEHNR, CDR2 FQNEAQ (reference sequence). Trimming removed 2 bases from V and 8 bases from J; junction bases left unmatched: 8. The CDR3 consists of 14 residues. The CDR3 spells CASSLNLQGEGYTF. Written as DNA, the CDR3 is TGTGCCAGCAGCTTAAATCTCCAGGGGGAGGGCTACACCTTC.

This clonotype was found many times. The rearrangement links TRBV5-1 to TRBJ2-5, with 10 bases identical to TRBD2. In germline, CDR1 is SGHRS, CDR2 YFSETQ. CDR3 size: 15 residues. V was pared by 6 bases and J by 4 bases, with 9 bases of the junction left unmatched. The CDR3 reads CASKHSSGSLETQYF. DNA of the CDR3: TGCGCCAGCAAGCACTCTAGCGGGAGTCTAGAGACCCAGTACTTC.

This clonotype appeared many times. The chain recombines TRBV14 with TRBJ2-7; TRBD1 aligns across 8 bases. The CDR3 length is 14 residues. Germline V gene data show CDR1 as SGHDN and CDR2 as FVKESK. The trim removed 4 bases at V and 5 bases at J, leaving 7 bases unmatched. The CDR3 region is CASSPVQGANEQYF. CDR3 DNA: TGTGCCAGCAGCCCCGTTCAGGGGGCTAACGAGCAGTACTTC.

The chain recombines TRBV18 with TRBJ2-3; possibly TRBD1 or TRBD2 for D (5 bases each). The germline V and J ends were trimmed by 3 bases and 0 bases, with 13 bases remaining between them. Germline V gene sequence: CDR1 KGHSH, CDR2 LQKENI. This CDR3 contains 16 residues. The DNA for the CDR3 is TGTGCCAGCTCACCGGGACGCGACTCTAGCACAGATACGCAGTATTTT. This translates into CASSPGRDSSTDTQYF.

The rearrangement links TRBV2 to TRBJ2-7; either TRBD1 or TRBD2 may fit D (5 bases each). Germline V gives CDR1 SNHLY, CDR2 FYNNEI. This CDR3 spans 13 amino acids. V gave up 5 bases and J gave up 3 bases, with 11 bases separating them. CDR3: CASSLGPFYEQYF. The DNA for the CDR3 is TGTGCCAGCAGTTTGGGACCGTTCTACGAGCAGTACTTC.

The rearrangement joins TRBV3-1 to TRBJ2-3; 10 bases are shared with TRBD2. The germline V gene encodes CDR1 LGHDT and CDR2 YNNKEL (reference sequence). With 3 bases clipped from V and 0 bases from J, the junction kept 0 bases outside the gene matches. The CDR3 has 15 residues. The DNA for the CDR3 is TGTGCCAGCAGCCAGACTAGCGGGAGCACAGATACGCAGTATTTT. It yields the protein CASSQTSGSTDTQYF.

V gene TRBV3-1 combines with J gene TRBJ2-1, with TRBD2 identical over 13 bases. Germline assignment: CDR1 LGHDT and CDR2 YNNKEL (reference sequence). This CDR3 contains 16 residues. With V trimmed by 3 bases and J by 6 bases, 5 bases remained unmatched. The CDR3 DNA reads as TGTGCCAGCAGCCACGTGGGACTAGCGGGGACCAATGAGCAGTTCTTC. This gives the protein CASSHVGLAGTNEQFF.

This clonotype was found a few times. The J gene is TRBJ2-7, the V gene TRBV7-9; no definite D call. The CDR3 has 9 amino acids. Germline CDR1 SEHNR, CDR2 FQNEAQ (reference sequence). Between the trimmed V and J ends, which lost 10 bases and 3 bases, there was a span of 4 bases. In DNA, the CDR3 is TGTGCCACCGACTACGAGCAGTACTTC. Translating it yields CATDYEQYF.

This clonotype has a count of ten or more. This rearrangement joins TRBV2 to TRBJ2-5; weak D call: TRBD2 (6 bases). This CDR3 contains 13 residues. Trimming left V 3 bases short and J 5 bases short, with 10 bases between. The germline gives CDR1 SNHLY, CDR2 FYNNEI. CDR3 DNA: TGTGCCAGCAGTGAGTTGGAGGGGGAGACCCAGTACTTC. Encoded protein: CASSELEGETQYF.

A remark on this clonotype: This sequence may be a read error, since a much larger clone differs from it by one base. The gene calls are TRBV5-1 and TRBJ2-7; no reliable D call. V was clipped by 0 bases and J by 6 bases, with 13 bases between them. Germline values: CDR1 SGHRS, CDR2 YFSETQ. The CDR3 spans 14 residues. The CDR3 DNA reads as TGCGCCAGCAGCTTGGGGCCGCGAACAAGCGAGCAGTACTTC. Its protein product is CASSLGPRTSEQYF.

This clonotype occurred many times. The chain carries TRBV5-1 and TRBJ2-2, with D possibly being TRBD1 or TRBD2 (5 bases each). The CDR3 is 15 residues long. Germline values: CDR1 SGHRS, CDR2 YFSETQ. Trimming shortened V by 1 base and J by 2 bases, and 9 bases separated the two germline ends. CDR3 protein: CASSLKGPNTGELFF. The CDR3, as DNA: TGCGCCAGCAGCTTGAAGGGACCTAACACCGGGGAGCTGTTTTTT. The variable domain in full, completed from reference TRBV5-1 and TRBJ2-2, reads KAGVTQTPRYLIKTRGQQVTLSCSPISGHRSVSWYQQTPGQGLQFLFEYFSETQRNKGNFPGRFSGRQFSNSRSEMNVSTLELGDSALYLCASSLKGPNTGELFFGEGSRLTVL.

This clonotype came up a few times. The V and J genes are TRBV2 and TRBJ1-1; no clear D. V lost 4 bases and J lost 6, with 15 bases in between. The CDR3 is 14 residues long. CDR1 and CDR2 (germline): SNHLY, FYNNEI. In DNA, the CDR3 is TGTGCCAGCAGTGTTTTCGGATCATCGGCTGAAGCTTTCTTT. This gives the protein CASSVFGSSAEAFF.

Only a few counts were recorded for this clonotype. J is TRBJ2-3 and V is TRBV18; 8 bases align to TRBD2. The V and J ends lost 3 bases and 4 bases, in that order; junction bases with no gene match: 6. Germline V gene sequence: CDR1 KGHSH, CDR2 LQKENI. This CDR3 comprises 15 residues. This CDR3 reads CASSPLAGRADTQYF. The CDR3 DNA reads as TGTGCCAGCTCACCCTTAGCGGGAAGGGCAGATACGCAGTATTTT.

The V gene is TRBV2, the J gene TRBJ1-1; D is perhaps TRBD1 (5 bases). Per the germline V gene, CDR1 is SNHLY and CDR2 is FYNNEI. The CDR3 runs to 14 residues. Trimming took off 3 bases at V and 6 bases at J, with 14 bases between the two ends. This CDR3 reads CASSDMWGYAEAFF. CDR3 DNA sequence: TGTGCCAGCAGTGACATGTGGGGGTACGCTGAAGCTTTCTTT.

This clonotype appeared many times. V usage is TRBV5-4 and J usage is TRBJ2-7, with D unresolved. Germline CDR1 SGHNT, CDR2 YYREEE (reference sequence). CDR3 length: 15 residues. The V gene lost 2 bases and the J gene lost 6 bases, with 18 bases spanning the gap. DNA of the CDR3: TGTGCCAGCAGCTTTTCTCGGAGCAGCACGGGCGAGCAGTACTTC. Its protein is CASSFSRSSTGEQYF.

This sequence joins TRBV20-1 and TRBJ2-3; perhaps TRBD1 as D (5 bases). Germline values: CDR1 DFQATT, CDR2 SNEGSKA (reference sequence). The CDR3 is made up of 13 amino acids. V gave up 5 bases and J gave up 5 bases, with 14 bases separating them. The CDR3 spells CSAALQGRDTQYF. The CDR3, as DNA: TGCAGTGCTGCCCTCCAGGGAAGAGATACGCAGTATTTT.

This clonotype is medium-sized within its sample. This chain joins TRBV10-3 and TRBJ2-2, with TRBD1 as a possible D gene (6 bases). The CDR3 is made up of 15 amino acids. Per germline, CDR1 ENHRY and CDR2 SYGVKD. V dropped 3 bases and J dropped 0 bases, with 8 bases sitting between them. The CDR3 DNA follows: TGTGCCATCAGTGACAGGGGATCGAACACCGGGGAGCTGTTTTTT. It encodes CAISDRGSNTGELFF.